This entry is about one TCR beta chain. This CDR3 is 15 amino acids long. Germline lookup yields CDR1 SGHAT and CDR2 FQNNGV. V lost 5 bases to trimming and J lost 3 bases, with 15 bases between them. The data belong to a study of T-cell reconstitution after alpha-beta-depleted transplantation in children. Researchers prepared the TCRbeta library using unique molecular identifiers, the study reports. TCRdb re-called the PCR reads with MiXCR, one entry per CDR3 protein. Counted here are 490,000 or so distinct CDR3 sequences, 12% occurring once; the ten biggest clones make up about 6%. The specimen was PBMCs from the stem cell graft donor, collected from the stem cell graft. The clonotype originates from a human donor who donated a stem cell graft to a child with combined immunodeficiency. The chain recombines TRBV11-2 with TRBJ2-3; D is perhaps TRBD2 (5 bases). CDR3 loop: CASSPLGENTDTQYF. The CDR3 nucleotides read TGTGCCAGCAGCCCCCTCGGGGAGAATACAGATACGCAGTATTTT. Full variable domain (outside the CDR3, taken from reference TRBV11-2 and TRBJ2-3): EAGVAQSPRYKIIEKRQSVAFWCNPISGHATLYWYQQILGQGPKLLIQFQNNGVVDDSQLPKDRFSAERLKGVDSTLKIQPAKLEDSAVYLCASSPLGENTDTQYFGPGTRLTVL.